Shown below are 17 T cell receptor beta chains from a single sample sequenced in a study of CD8+ T cells in alopecia areata. As to treatment: oral pan-JAK inhibitor, 5-10 mg twice daily. RNA was extracted and reverse transcribed into cDNA as the sequencing template. The protocol was immunoSEQ multiplex PCR, while the TCRdb copy is restricted to in-frame clones and leaves out a portion. The table records some 170,000 clones, 50% to 65% of them present only once. This material consisted of CD8+ T cells sorted from blood, taken at week 24, from a patient treated with tofacitinib. All receptors derive from a human donor with alopecia areata.

The chain joins TRBV27 to TRBJ1-6; 9 bases agree with TRBD1. Germline CDR1 is MNHEY and CDR2 is SMNVEV (reference sequence). CDR3 length: 16 amino acids. V lost 3 bases and J lost 5; bases outside the gene matches: 5. The CDR3 loop reads CASSFRDRENNSPLHF. The CDR3 DNA reads TGTGCCAGCAGTTTTCGGGACAGGGAAAATAATTCACCCCTCCACTTT.

The chain combines TRBV2 with TRBJ2-2; D is uncertain. This CDR3 is 15 amino acids long. Germline-derived CDR1 and CDR2 are SNHLY and FYNNEI. The V end lost 7 bases, the J end lost 1 base, and 13 bases lay between the germline ends. CDR3 in amino acids: CASKGLKMNTGELFF. The CDR3 DNA reads as TGTGCCAGCAAGGGCCTAAAAATGAACACCGGGGAGCTGTTTTTT.

The genes are TRBV19 and TRBJ2-1, with D possibly being TRBD2 (5 bases). The CDR3 is 16 residues long. Germline V lookup: CDR1 LNHDA, CDR2 SQIVND (reference sequence). Trimming left V 5 bases short and J 4 bases short, with 18 bases between. The CDR3 here is CASSPLPRELYNEQFF. CDR3 in DNA: TGTGCCAGTAGTCCTCTCCCACGGGAATTGTACAATGAGCAGTTCTTC.

The chain links TRBV14 to TRBJ2-7; D may match TRBD1 or TRBD2 (6 bases each). The CDR3 has 16 amino acids. Germline V gene lookup returns CDR1 SGHDN and CDR2 FVKESK. V was pared by 2 bases and J by 0 bases, with 14 bases between. In DNA form, the CDR3 reads TGTGCCAGCAGCCAATTTCTAACGGGGGCCTCCTACGAGCAGTACTTC. This sequence encodes CASSQFLTGASYEQYF.

This clone was detected only a few times. The J gene is TRBJ1-6, the V gene TRBV19, with TRBD1 as a possible D gene (5 bases). The CDR3 length is 14 residues. Germline V gene lookup returns CDR1 LNHDA and CDR2 SQIVND (reference sequence). V was cut by 6 bases and J by 7 bases, with 13 bases left in between. The CDR3 DNA follows: TGTGCCAGTAGCTTCGGGGAGGGGAATTCACCCCTCCACTTT. Amino acids: CASSFGEGNSPLHF.

The DNA for the CDR3 is TGTGCCAGTAGCGGCTGGACAGGTGGGGATCAGCCCCAGCATTTT. It yields the protein CASSGWTGGDQPQHF. The chain employs TRBV19 and TRBJ1-5, with 7 nucleotides matching TRBD1. The CDR3 spans 15 residues. Germline-derived CDR1 and CDR2 are LNHDA and SQIVND (reference sequence). V gave up 6 bases and J gave up 5 bases; unmatched junction bases: 10.

The V call is TRBV4-3, the J call TRBJ2-1; perhaps TRBD1 as D (6 bases). Looked up from germline, CDR1 is LGHNA and CDR2 is YSLEER. CDR3 length: 15 residues. V lost 1 base and J lost 7, with 14 bases in between. The CDR3 coding sequence is TGCGCCAGCAGCCAAGTACCTCTACAGGGAAATGAGCAGTTCTTC. Its translation is CASSQVPLQGNEQFF.

The chain is built from TRBV30 and TRBJ1-1, with TRBD1 identical over 8 bases. The junction had 4 bases not matched to a gene; V was cut back by 2 bases and J by 5 bases. The CDR3 totals 13 residues. CDR1 GTSNPN and CDR2 SVGIG come from the germline V gene (reference sequence). The chain's CDR3 is CAWSRTGRTEAFF. The CDR3 nucleotides read TGTGCCTGGAGTAGGACAGGGAGAACTGAAGCTTTCTTT.

This clone was detected a few times. Other nucleotide sequences from this sample produce the same CDR3. V and J are TRBV29-1 and TRBJ2-1, with D hard to call. Trimming cost V 3 bases and J 7 bases, with 4 bases left between them. The CDR3 spans 10 residues. Germline CDR1 reads SQVTM; CDR2 reads ANQGSEA. The CDR3 coding sequence is TGCAGCGTTGATTATAATGAGCAGTTCTTC. Translating gives CSVDYNEQFF.

The V call is TRBV7-3, the J call TRBJ2-1, with TRBD1 identical over 8 bases. Trimming took 5 bases from V and 0 from J; bases not matched to a gene: 6. This CDR3 is 16 amino acids long. CDR1 is SGHTA and CDR2 is FQGTGA in the germline V gene. The CDR3 spells CASSLRTGSSYNEQFF. CDR3 DNA sequence: TGTGCCAGCAGCCTAAGGACAGGGAGCTCCTACAATGAGCAGTTCTTC. Combining the CDR3 with reference TRBV7-3 and TRBJ2-1 gives the whole variable domain GAGVSQTPSNKVTEKGKYVELRCDPISGHTALYWYRQSLGQGPEFLIYFQGTGAADDSGLPNDRFFAVRPEGSVSTLKIQRTERGDSAVYLCASSLRTGSSYNEQFFGPGTRLTVL.

The chain links TRBV29-1 to TRBJ2-7; a weak D match, TRBD1 (7 bases). The V gene's germline CDR1 is SQVTM and CDR2 ANQGSEA. V shed 5 bases and J shed 6 bases, with 20 bases lying between them. CDR3 length: 14 residues. CDR3 sequence: CSVKGQAGSGEQYF. Written as DNA, the CDR3 is TGCAGCGTTAAAGGACAGGCGGGGTCGGGCGAGCAGTACTTC.

CDR3 in amino acids: CASSQGRTYNSPLHF. As DNA, the CDR3 is TGCGCCAGCAGCCAAGGACGGACCTATAATTCACCCCTCCACTTT. The V call is TRBV4-3, the J call TRBJ1-6; no reliable D call. Trimming took 1 base from V and 2 from J, leaving 6 bases between them. This CDR3 region has 15 residues. Per the germline V gene, CDR1 is LGHNA and CDR2 is YSLEER.

The chain recombines TRBV7-7 with TRBJ2-2; no clear D. Looked up from germline, CDR1 is SSHAT and CDR2 is FNYEAQ (reference sequence). The CDR3 is made up of 14 amino acids. V lost 5 bases, J lost 1 base, and 8 bases lay in between. The CDR3 reads CASSLTVNTGELFF. CDR3 sequence (DNA): TGTGCCAGCAGCCTGACGGTGAACACCGGGGAGCTGTTTTTT.

This clone appeared a single time. The DNA of the CDR3 is TGTGCCAGCAGCTTGCAGGATAATGAGCAGTTCTTC. Its protein product is CASSLQDNEQFF. The V and J genes are TRBV5-6 and TRBJ2-1; D ambiguous. Trimming left V 1 base short and J 7 bases short, with 6 bases between. Germline V gene data show CDR1 as SGHDT and CDR2 as YYEEEE. This CDR3 comprises 12 residues.

This clone has more than one count but fewer than ten. The chain uses TRBV4-3 and TRBJ1-2; no reliable D call. The CDR3 covers 14 residues. Trimming left V 0 bases short and J 5 bases short, with 10 bases between. Germline V CDR1 and CDR2: LGHNA, YSLEER. The CDR3 DNA reads TGCGCCAGCAGCCAAGATGCCGCCGGGTATGGCTACACCTTC. It encodes CASSQDAAGYGYTF.

The chain links TRBV4-3 to TRBJ2-1; D ambiguous. CDR3 length: 13 amino acids. The ends were cut back, 3 bases at V and 6 bases at J, with 9 bases in the middle. Germline V gene sequence: CDR1 LGHNA, CDR2 YSLEER. CDR3 nucleotides: TGCGCCAGCAGCCAGTCTATCCTCAATGAGCAGTTCTTC. Its protein is CASSQSILNEQFF.

This clone was detected once. The rearrangement links TRBV15 to TRBJ2-1; D is perhaps TRBD1 (6 bases). Per the germline V gene, CDR1 is LNHNV and CDR2 is YYDKDF (reference sequence). This CDR3 region has 14 residues. V lost 0 bases and J lost 9, with 12 bases in between. The CDR3 DNA reads as TGTGCCACCAGCAGAGATGGGCAGGGGAGTGAGCAGTTCTTC. Its protein is CATSRDGQGSEQFF.